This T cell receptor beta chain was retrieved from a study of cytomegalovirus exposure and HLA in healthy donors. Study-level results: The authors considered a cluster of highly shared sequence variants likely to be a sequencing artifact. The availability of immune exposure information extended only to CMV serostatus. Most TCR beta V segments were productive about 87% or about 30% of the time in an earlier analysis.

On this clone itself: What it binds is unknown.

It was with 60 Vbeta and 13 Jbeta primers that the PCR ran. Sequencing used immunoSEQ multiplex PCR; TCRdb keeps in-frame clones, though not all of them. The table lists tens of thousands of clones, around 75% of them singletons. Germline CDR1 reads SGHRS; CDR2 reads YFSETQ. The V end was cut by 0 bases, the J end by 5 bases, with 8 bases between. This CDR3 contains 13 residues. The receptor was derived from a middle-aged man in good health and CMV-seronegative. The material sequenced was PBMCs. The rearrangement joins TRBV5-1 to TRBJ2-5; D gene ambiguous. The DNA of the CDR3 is TGCGCCAGCAGCTTGGGGAGTAGGGAGACCCAGTACTTC. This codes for CASSLGSRETQYF. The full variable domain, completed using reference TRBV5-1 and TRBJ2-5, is KAGVTQTPRYLIKTRGQQVTLSCSPISGHRSVSWYQQTPGQGLQFLFEYFSETQRNKGNFPGRFSGRQFSNSRSEMNVSTLELGDSALYLCASSLGSRETQYFGPGTRLLVL.